This TCR beta chain was observed in a study of cytomegalovirus exposure and HLA in healthy donors. The PCR had 60 Vbeta and 13 Jbeta primers. This table comes from immunoSEQ multiplex PCR, and its TCRdb copy is limited to in-frame clones, with some not included. Of about 160,000 clones listed, approximately 80% are singletons. The trim removed 3 bases at V and 6 bases at J, leaving 10 bases unmatched. The germline CDR1 and CDR2 sequences are SEHNR and FQNEAQ (reference sequence). The CDR3 loop spans 15 amino acids. Only a few counts were recorded for this clone. The antigen is undetermined. Overall study findings and caveats: According to the study, roughly 160 TCR beta chains were cytomegalovirus-associated. A later analysis linked 15,000 to 20,000 TCR beta sequences to HLA alleles at 0.05 false discovery rate.

The sequencing input was PBMCs. The V and J genes are TRBV7-9 and TRBJ2-5; the match to TRBD1 covers 7 bases. The TCR originated in a young man in good health and CMV-seronegative. CDR3 nucleotides: TGTGCCAGCAGCTTGCTCGAGACAGGGAAGAAGACCCAGTACTTC. This encodes CASSLLETGKKTQYF.